The 14 T cell receptor beta chains below were found in one sample sequenced in a study of cytomegalovirus exposure and HLA in healthy donors. Researchers ran the PCR with 60 Vbeta and 13 Jbeta primers. Profiled with immunoSEQ multiplex PCR; TCRdb holds only in-frame clones, not every one. Of about 170,000 clones in the sample, more than 75% are singletons; the top ten hold about 2.4%. The sample consisted of PBMCs. Source of these receptors: a man aged 30-40 years in good health and CMV-seropositive.

The rearrangement uses TRBV7-3 and TRBJ2-3; tentatively, D is TRBD1 (6 bases). Between the trimmed V and J ends, which lost 5 bases and 2 bases, there was a span of 17 bases. This CDR3 comprises 16 residues. CDR1 SGHTA and CDR2 FQGTGA come from the germline V gene. DNA for the CDR3: TGTGCCAGCAGCCTCTCCCCCTCAGGGGCCACAGATACGCAGTATTTT. The encoded protein is CASSLSPSGATDTQYF.

The V gene is TRBV7-6, the J gene TRBJ1-2; 11 bases match TRBD1. The CDR3 has 14 residues. Trimming cost V 5 bases and J 8 bases; bases outside gene matches: 7. Germline V gives CDR1 SGHVS, CDR2 FNYEAQ. This CDR3 is CASSHRTGGSGYTF. DNA for the CDR3: TGTGCCAGCAGCCACCGGACAGGGGGCTCGGGCTACACCTTC.

This clone turned up a few times. The chain is built from TRBV4-1 and TRBJ1-1; 7 bases are a match to TRBD1. V was pared by 2 bases and J by 10 bases, with 10 bases of the junction left unmatched. This CDR3 comprises 14 residues. Germline assignment: CDR1 MGHRA and CDR2 YSYEKL. Here the CDR3 DNA reads TGCGCCAGCAGCCAAAGAACCACAGGGGATGCAGCTTTCTTT. Translated: CASSQRTTGDAAFF.

The chain combines TRBV18 with TRBJ2-1, with TRBD2 identical over 9 bases. Germline lookup yields CDR1 KGHSH and CDR2 LQKENI. The CDR3 length is 17 residues. With 2 bases clipped from V and 4 bases from J, the junction kept 9 bases outside the gene matches. The CDR3 DNA reads TGTGCCAGCTCACCAGTTAGCGGACTAGCGCCTTACAATGAGCAGTTCTTC. This gives the protein CASSPVSGLAPYNEQFF. The full variable domain, in which reference TRBV18 and TRBJ2-1 provide the parts outside the CDR3, is NAGVMQNPRHLVRRRGQEARLRCSPMKGHSHVYWYRQLPEEGLKFMVYLQKENIIDESGMPKERFSAEFPKEGPSILRIQQVVRGDSAAYFCASSPVSGLAPYNEQFFGPGTRLTVL.

The chain combines TRBV6-1 with TRBJ2-1; a weak D match, TRBD1 (6 bases). Deletions cut 2 bases from V and 6 bases from J, with 8 bases between. Germline V gives CDR1 MNHNS, CDR2 SASEGT. The CDR3 has 13 amino acids. This chain's CDR3 is CASSENRVNEQFF. The CDR3 DNA reads TGTGCCAGCAGTGAAAACAGGGTCAATGAGCAGTTCTTC.

The chain joins TRBV19 to TRBJ2-2; TRBD2 might be the D (6 bases). From germline, CDR1 is LNHDA and CDR2 SQIVND (reference sequence). Trimming stripped 10 bases from V and 1 base from J, with 13 bases between. This CDR3 contains 14 residues. CDR3: CAIGRDLNTGELFF. The CDR3 DNA is TGTGCCATTGGGCGGGACTTGAACACCGGGGAGCTGTTTTTT.

As DNA, the CDR3 is TGTGCCAGCAGTTACACTAGCGGGGTGCAAGAGACCCAGTACTTC. Translating it yields CASSYTSGVQETQYF. The V and J genes are TRBV5-8 and TRBJ2-5; 10 bases fit TRBD2. Germline-derived CDR1 and CDR2 are SGHTS and YDEGEE. This CDR3 spans 15 amino acids. The ends lost 5 bases at V and 2 bases at J; junction bases unmatched: 6. Looking up the rest from reference TRBV5-8 and TRBJ2-5 gives the full variable domain: EAGVTQSPTHLIKTRGQQATLRCSPISGHTSVYWYQQALGLGLQFLLWYDEGEERNRGNFPPRFSGRQFPNYSSELNVNALELEDSALYLCASSYTSGVQETQYFGPGTRLLVL.

This chain links TRBV2 with TRBJ1-5; 9 bases align to TRBD1. Germline loops: CDR1 SNHLY, CDR2 FYNNEI. Trimming removed 6 bases from V and 6 bases from J; junction bases left unmatched: 6. The CDR3 loop spans 14 amino acids. CDR3 protein: CASSPQGAGQPQHF. The DNA for the CDR3 is TGTGCCAGCAGCCCACAGGGGGCGGGTCAGCCCCAGCATTTT.

V is TRBV7-9 and J is TRBJ1-4; unclear D gene. The germline V gene encodes CDR1 SEHNR and CDR2 FQNEAQ (reference sequence). The germline V and J ends were trimmed by 7 bases and 4 bases, with 10 bases remaining between them. This CDR3 has 13 residues. The CDR3 DNA is TGTGCCAGCACCCTCGGAGTTAATGAAAAACTGTTTTTT. Residues: CASTLGVNEKLFF.

The chain uses TRBV5-1 and TRBJ2-3, with a weak D call TRBD2 (6 bases). This CDR3 is built from 14 residues. The germline V gene has CDR1 SGHRS and CDR2 YFSETQ. V was pared by 4 bases and J by 5 bases, with 14 bases between. The CDR3 loop reads CASSVVPEGDTQYF. In nucleotides, the CDR3 is TGCGCCAGCAGCGTGGTTCCGGAGGGAGATACGCAGTATTTT.

This chain connects TRBV27 to TRBJ1-1, with 9 bases matching TRBD1. This CDR3 has 13 amino acids. The trim removed 7 bases at V and 8 bases at J, leaving 8 bases unmatched. CDR1 and CDR2 (germline): MNHEY, SMNVEV (reference sequence). The CDR3 DNA reads TGTGCCAGCACCCCTGGGGGACAGGGAGAAGCTTTCTTT. Its protein product is CASTPGGQGEAFF.

Concerning this clone: Different DNA sequences within this sample yield the same CDR3. The chain has TRBV9 and TRBJ2-1, with 9 bases fitting TRBD2. Germline lookup yields CDR1 SGDLS and CDR2 YYNGEE. V dropped 4 bases and J dropped 6; count of bases not matched to a gene: 5. This CDR3 has 14 amino acids. CDR3 sequence reads: CASSSRTSVNEQFF. The CDR3 nucleotides are TGTGCCAGCAGCTCCCGGACTAGCGTCAATGAGCAGTTCTTC.

This clone showed up just a few times. This chain connects TRBV6-1 to TRBJ1-5; D is unresolved. Germline V gene data show CDR1 as MNHNS and CDR2 as SASEGT. V lost 1 base and J 3 bases, leaving 10 bases between the germline ends. This CDR3 comprises 15 residues. CDR3 amino acids: CASSEERLDNQPQHF. The CDR3 DNA is TGTGCCAGCAGTGAAGAAAGACTGGACAATCAGCCCCAGCATTTT.

The chain links TRBV7-2 to TRBJ2-1; 10 nucleotides agree with TRBD2. This CDR3 has 15 residues. The germline V gene has CDR1 SGHTA and CDR2 FQGNSA. V was clipped by 5 bases and J by 7 bases; unmatched bases: 8. The DNA of the CDR3 is TGTGCCAGCAGCCAGCTGGGACTAGCGTCTAATGAGCAGTTCTTC. Its protein product is CASSQLGLASNEQFF.